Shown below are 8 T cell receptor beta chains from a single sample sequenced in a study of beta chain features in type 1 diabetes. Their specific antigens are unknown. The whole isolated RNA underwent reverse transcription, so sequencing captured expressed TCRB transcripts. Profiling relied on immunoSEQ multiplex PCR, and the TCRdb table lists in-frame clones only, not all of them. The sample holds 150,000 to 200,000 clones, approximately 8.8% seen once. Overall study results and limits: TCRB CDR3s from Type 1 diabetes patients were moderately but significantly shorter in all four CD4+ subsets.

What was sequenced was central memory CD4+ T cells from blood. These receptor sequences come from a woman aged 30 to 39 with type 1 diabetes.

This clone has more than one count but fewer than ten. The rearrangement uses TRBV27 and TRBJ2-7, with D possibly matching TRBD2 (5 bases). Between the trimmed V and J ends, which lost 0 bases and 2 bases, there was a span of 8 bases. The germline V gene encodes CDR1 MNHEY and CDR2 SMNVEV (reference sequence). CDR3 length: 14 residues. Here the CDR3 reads CASSLSRRTYEQYF. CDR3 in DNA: TGTGCCAGCAGTTTATCCCGGAGGACCTACGAGCAGTACTTC.

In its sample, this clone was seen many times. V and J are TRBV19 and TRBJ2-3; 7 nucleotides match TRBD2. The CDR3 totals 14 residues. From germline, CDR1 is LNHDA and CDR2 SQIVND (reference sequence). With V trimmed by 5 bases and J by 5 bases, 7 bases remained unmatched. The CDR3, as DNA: TGTGCCAGTAGTGTACGGGAGGCCGGAGATACGCAGTATTTT. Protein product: CASSVREAGDTQYF.

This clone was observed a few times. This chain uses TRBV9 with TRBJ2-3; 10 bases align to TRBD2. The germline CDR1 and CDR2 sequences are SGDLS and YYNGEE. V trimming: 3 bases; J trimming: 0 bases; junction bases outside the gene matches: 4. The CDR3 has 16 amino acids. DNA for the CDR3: TGTGCCAGCAGCGCCCCGGGACTAGCGAGCACAGATACGCAGTATTTT. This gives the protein CASSAPGLASTDTQYF. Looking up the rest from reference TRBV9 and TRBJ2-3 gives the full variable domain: DSGVTQTPKHLITATGQRVTLRCSPRSGDLSVYWYQQSLDQGLQFLIQYYNGEERAKGNILERFSAQQFPDLHSELNLSSLELGDSALYFCASSAPGLASTDTQYFGPGTRLTVL.

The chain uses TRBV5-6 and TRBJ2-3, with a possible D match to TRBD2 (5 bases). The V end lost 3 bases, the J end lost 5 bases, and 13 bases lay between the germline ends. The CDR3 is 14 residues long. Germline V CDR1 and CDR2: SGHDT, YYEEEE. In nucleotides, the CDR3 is TGTGCCAGCAGCTCCGACGGGAAAGGAGATACGCAGTATTTT. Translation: CASSSDGKGDTQYF.

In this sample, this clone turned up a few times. The CDR3 sequence is CASSPGENIQYF. The DNA for the CDR3 is TGTGCCAGCAGTCCAGGGGAAAACATTCAGTACTTC. The chain recombines TRBV27 with TRBJ2-4; D is perhaps TRBD1 (6 bases). CDR1 MNHEY and CDR2 SMNVEV come from the germline V gene (reference sequence). This CDR3 is 12 amino acids long. V was trimmed by 5 bases and J by 5 bases, leaving 7 bases between them.

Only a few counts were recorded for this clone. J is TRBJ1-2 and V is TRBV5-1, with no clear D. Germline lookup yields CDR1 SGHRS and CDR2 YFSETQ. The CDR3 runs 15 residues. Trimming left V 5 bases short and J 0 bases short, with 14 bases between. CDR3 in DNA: TGCGCCAGCAGAACGCAGGAAAATACTAACTATGGCTACACCTTC. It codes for CASRTQENTNYGYTF. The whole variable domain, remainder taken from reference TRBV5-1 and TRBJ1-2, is KAGVTQTPRYLIKTRGQQVTLSCSPISGHRSVSWYQQTPGQGLQFLFEYFSETQRNKGNFPGRFSGRQFSNSRSEMNVSTLELGDSALYLCASRTQENTNYGYTFGSGTRLTVV.

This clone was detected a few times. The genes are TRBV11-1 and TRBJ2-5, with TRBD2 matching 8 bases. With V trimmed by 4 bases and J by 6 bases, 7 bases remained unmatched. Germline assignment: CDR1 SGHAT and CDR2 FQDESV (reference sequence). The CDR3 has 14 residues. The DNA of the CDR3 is TGTGCCAGCAGCTCCGGACTAGCTCTGCAGACCCAGTACTTC. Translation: CASSSGLALQTQYF.

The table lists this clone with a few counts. CDR3 amino acids: CASSLADGARTEAFF. CDR3 bases: TGCGCCAGCAGCTTGGCTGATGGGGCGCGAACTGAAGCTTTCTTT. The chain carries TRBV5-1 and TRBJ1-1, with D maybe TRBD1 (5 bases). Trimming took off 0 bases at V and 5 bases at J, with 14 bases between the two ends. CDR3 length equals 15 residues. Germline V gene sequence: CDR1 SGHRS, CDR2 YFSETQ.